The 20 T cell receptor beta chains below come from one sample, sequenced in a study of cytomegalovirus exposure and HLA in healthy donors. It was with 60 Vbeta and 13 Jbeta primers that the PCR ran. Sequenced by immunoSEQ multiplex PCR; TCRdb stores in-frame clones only, minus some. Among under 250,000 clones listed, approximately 83% were seen once. Sequencing used PBMCs. Receptors originate from a woman between 45 and 60 years old in good health and CMV-seropositive.

The chain uses TRBV18 and TRBJ2-3; 9 nucleotides align to TRBD2. The CDR3 loop spans 16 amino acids. V dropped 4 bases and J dropped 2; count of bases not matched to a gene: 7. The V gene's germline CDR1 is KGHSH and CDR2 LQKENI. CDR3 sequence (DNA): TGTGCCAGCTCACGCCAGCGGGGGGCCAACACAGATACGCAGTATTTT. This codes for CASSRQRGANTDTQYF.

This CDR3 reads CASSLDRGPNEQFF. CDR3 DNA sequence: TGTGCCAGCAGCTTGGACAGGGGGCCCAATGAGCAGTTCTTC. This chain uses TRBV6-5 with TRBJ2-1; 11 bases are shared with TRBD1. This CDR3 has 14 amino acids. Germline CDR1 is MNHEY and CDR2 is SVGAGI. J was trimmed by 6 bases and V by 6 bases; bases with no gene match: 4.

V usage is TRBV29-1 and J usage is TRBJ2-4; 7 bases map to TRBD1. The J segment lost 0 bases and the V segment lost 7 bases, leaving 6 bases of the junction unmatched. The CDR3 is 14 residues long. Germline lookup yields CDR1 SQVTM and CDR2 ANQGSEA. The CDR3 nucleotides read TGCAGCGGAACAGGGGTTGGAGCCAAAAACATTCAGTACTTC. Translated: CSGTGVGAKNIQYF.

V and J are TRBV5-1 and TRBJ1-5; no clear D gene. The CDR3 has 15 amino acids. The ends were cut back, 5 bases at V and 0 bases at J, with 12 bases in the middle. Germline V gene data show CDR1 as SGHRS and CDR2 as YFSETQ. The CDR3 nucleotides read TGCGCCAGCAGACCAACAGTTAATAGCAATCAGCCCCAGCATTTT. Translating it yields CASRPTVNSNQPQHF. The complete variable domain, with remaining parts taken from reference TRBV5-1 and TRBJ1-5, reads KAGVTQTPRYLIKTRGQQVTLSCSPISGHRSVSWYQQTPGQGLQFLFEYFSETQRNKGNFPGRFSGRQFSNSRSEMNVSTLELGDSALYLCASRPTVNSNQPQHFGDGTRLSIL.

The chain uses TRBV28 and TRBJ1-2; D remains unclear. Trimming took off 7 bases at V and 13 bases at J, with 19 bases between the two ends. CDR3 size: 12 residues. Germline CDR1 is MDHEN and CDR2 is SYDVKM. The CDR3 nucleotides are TGTGCCAGCATCCGAGATACTATGGCTATCACCTTC. Translating gives CASIRDTMAITF.

The chain recombines TRBV5-4 with TRBJ2-1, with 13 bases identical to TRBD2. J was trimmed by 8 bases and V by 4 bases; bases with no gene match: 6. The CDR3 runs to 15 residues. Germline values: CDR1 SGHNT, CDR2 YYREEE (reference sequence). CDR3 in DNA: TGTGCCAGCAGCAAGGGACTAGCGGGGCGGGATGAGCAGTTCTTC. Translation: CASSKGLAGRDEQFF.

The V and J genes are TRBV7-2 and TRBJ1-1; D is uncertain. The CDR3 consists of 16 residues. Germline CDR1 is SGHTA and CDR2 is FQGNSA. The germline V and J ends were trimmed by 0 bases and 0 bases, with 11 bases remaining between them. Here the CDR3 reads CASSLAPVQMNTEAFF. The CDR3 coding sequence is TGTGCCAGCAGCTTAGCGCCTGTACAGATGAACACTGAAGCTTTCTTT. Together with reference TRBV7-2 and TRBJ1-1, the CDR3 gives the full variable domain: GAGVSQSPSNKVTEKGKDVELRCDPISGHTALYWYRQSLGQGLEFLIYFQGNSAPDKSGLPSDRFSAERTGGSVSTLTIQRTQQEDSAVYLCASSLAPVQMNTEAFFGQGTRLTVV.

J is TRBJ2-5 and V is TRBV9, with D possibly TRBD2 on 6 matching bases. Trimming stripped 5 bases from V and 2 bases from J, with 13 bases between. There are 14 residues in the CDR3. Per the germline V gene, CDR1 is SGDLS and CDR2 is YYNGEE. CDR3 bases: TGTGCCAGCAGTGGGGCGGGGCCTCAAGAGACCCAGTACTTC. Its protein is CASSGAGPQETQYF. The entire variable domain, with the rest obtained from reference TRBV9 and TRBJ2-5, is as follows: DSGVTQTPKHLITATGQRVTLRCSPRSGDLSVYWYQQSLDQGLQFLIQYYNGEERAKGNILERFSAQQFPDLHSELNLSSLELGDSALYFCASSGAGPQETQYFGPGTRLLVL.

The sample holds one count of this clone. The chain employs TRBV7-2 and TRBJ2-1, with D unresolved. Germline lookup yields CDR1 SGHTA and CDR2 FQGNSA. V lost 1 base, J lost 4 bases, and 20 bases lay in between. The CDR3 loop spans 18 amino acids. CDR3 region: CASSLVFQPPWPYNEQFF. CDR3 bases: TGTGCCAGCAGCTTAGTGTTCCAACCTCCCTGGCCTTACAATGAGCAGTTCTTC.

V is TRBV27 and J is TRBJ1-5; 7 bases map to TRBD1. CDR1 MNHEY and CDR2 SMNVEV come from the germline V gene (reference sequence). This CDR3 is 13 amino acids long. V trimming: 3 bases; J trimming: 7 bases; junction bases outside the gene matches: 3. The CDR3 DNA follows: TGTGCCAGCAGTTTTACAGGGGAACAGCCCCAGCATTTT. It translates to CASSFTGEQPQHF.

The J gene is TRBJ1-4, the V gene TRBV30; TRBD1 matches at 10 bases. Germline CDR1 and CDR2: GTSNPN and SVGIG (reference sequence). V lost 2 bases and J lost 8; bases outside the gene matches: 11. This CDR3 has 16 amino acids. The CDR3 sequence is CAWSRLPGQGLEKLFF. In DNA, the CDR3 is TGTGCCTGGAGTAGGCTTCCGGGACAGGGGCTCGAAAAACTGTTTTTT.

The chain uses TRBV27 and TRBJ2-7; 7 bases are shared with TRBD1. Trimming took 9 bases from V and 3 from J; bases not matched to a gene: 8. Germline V CDR1 and CDR2: MNHEY, SMNVEV (reference sequence). This CDR3 comprises 13 residues. In DNA form, the CDR3 reads TGTGCCAGTCGACAGGGAAATAACTACGAGCAGTACTTC. It codes for CASRQGNNYEQYF.

The V and J genes are TRBV10-3 and TRBJ2-7; 9 bases are shared with TRBD2. Germline values: CDR1 ENHRY, CDR2 SYGVKD. After removal of 9 bases from V and 4 bases from J, the junction contained 13 bases not matched to a gene. This CDR3 is 15 amino acids long. The CDR3 DNA follows: TGTGCCATTCGTAGGGAGGCGGGGGGGCAATACGAGCAGTACTTC. It yields the protein CAIRREAGGQYEQYF.

The chain combines TRBV5-4 with TRBJ2-1; a weak D match, TRBD2 (7 bases). The CDR3 consists of 15 residues. V was cut by 4 bases and J by 7 bases, with 18 bases left in between. The V gene's germline CDR1 is SGHNT and CDR2 YYREEE (reference sequence). The CDR3 spells CASSPGGASGNEQFF. CDR3 DNA: TGTGCCAGCAGCCCTGGGGGGGCCAGCGGTAATGAGCAGTTCTTC.

The chain links TRBV7-8 to TRBJ2-3; 7 nucleotides agree with TRBD2. The CDR3 covers 16 residues. The trim removed 1 base at V and 3 bases at J, leaving 7 bases unmatched. Germline loops: CDR1 SGHVS, CDR2 FQNEAQ. CDR3 sequence reads: CASSLGAGRATDTQYF. DNA of the CDR3: TGTGCCAGCAGCTTAGGTGCAGGGAGGGCAACAGATACGCAGTATTTT.

This sequence joins TRBV7-9 and TRBJ2-7; D gene uncertain. This CDR3 comprises 11 residues. Trimming took off 5 bases at V and 3 bases at J, with 5 bases between the two ends. CDR1 and CDR2 (germline): SEHNR, FQNEAQ (reference sequence). The CDR3 DNA is TGTGCCAGCAGCCCACACTACGAGCAGTACTTC. Translation: CASSPHYEQYF.

The chain joins TRBV28 to TRBJ1-2, with D tentatively TRBD1 (6 bases). Germline V gene sequence: CDR1 MDHEN, CDR2 SYDVKM. The V end was cut by 2 bases, the J end by 8 bases, with 9 bases between. This CDR3 has 12 residues. DNA for the CDR3: TGTGCCAGCAGTTTACTTAGGGGGGGCTACACCTTC. Protein: CASSLLRGGYTF.

The chain carries TRBV7-9 and TRBJ2-3, with TRBD1 matching over 8 bases. The CDR3 is 15 amino acids. Looked up from germline, CDR1 is SEHNR and CDR2 is FQNEAQ (reference sequence). V was clipped by 1 base and J by 2 bases; unmatched bases: 2. The CDR3 reads CASSLGQGSTDTQYF. As DNA, the CDR3 is TGTGCCAGCAGCTTAGGACAGGGGTCCACAGATACGCAGTATTTT.

The chain combines TRBV19 with TRBJ2-5, with D perhaps matching TRBD1 (5 bases). Germline lookup yields CDR1 LNHDA and CDR2 SQIVND (reference sequence). The CDR3 consists of 14 residues. V was shortened by 5 bases and J by 1 base, with 11 bases between the two germline ends. As DNA, the CDR3 is TGTGCCAGTAGTGCAAGGGGTTTCCAAGAGACCCAGTACTTC. Its protein product is CASSARGFQETQYF.

The gene calls are TRBV4-3 and TRBJ2-7; 7 bases are shared with TRBD1. The CDR3 contains 15 residues. V shed 0 bases and J 2 bases; nucleotides not matched to a gene: 4. Germline CDR1 reads LGHNA; CDR2 reads YSLEER. The CDR3 is CASSQEEGQPYEQYF. The CDR3 DNA reads TGCGCCAGCAGCCAAGAAGAGGGACAGCCCTACGAGCAGTACTTC.